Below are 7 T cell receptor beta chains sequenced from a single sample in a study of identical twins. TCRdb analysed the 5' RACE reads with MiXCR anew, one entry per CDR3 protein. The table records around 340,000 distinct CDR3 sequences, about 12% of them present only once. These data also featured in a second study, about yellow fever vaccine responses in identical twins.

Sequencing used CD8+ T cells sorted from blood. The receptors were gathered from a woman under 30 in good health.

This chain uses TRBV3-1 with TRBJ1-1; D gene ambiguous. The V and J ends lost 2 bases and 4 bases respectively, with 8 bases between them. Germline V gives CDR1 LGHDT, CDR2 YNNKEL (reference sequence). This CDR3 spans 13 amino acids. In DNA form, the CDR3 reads TGTGCCAGCAGCCAATACGGAGGCACTGAAGCTTTCTTT. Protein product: CASSQYGGTEAFF. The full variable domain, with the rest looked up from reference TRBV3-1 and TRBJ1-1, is DTAVSQTPKYLVTQMGNDKSIKCEQNLGHDTMYWYKQDSKKFLKIMFSYNNKELIINETVPNRFSPKSPDKAHLNLHINSLELGDSAVYFCASSQYGGTEAFFGQGTRLTVV.

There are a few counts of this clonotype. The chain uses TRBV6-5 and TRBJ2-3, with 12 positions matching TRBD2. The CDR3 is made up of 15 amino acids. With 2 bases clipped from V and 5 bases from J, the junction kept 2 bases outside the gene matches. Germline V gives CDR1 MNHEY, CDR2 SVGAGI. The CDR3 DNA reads TGTGCCAGCAGTTACGTACTAGCGGGGGGAGATACGCAGTATTTT. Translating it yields CASSYVLAGGDTQYF.

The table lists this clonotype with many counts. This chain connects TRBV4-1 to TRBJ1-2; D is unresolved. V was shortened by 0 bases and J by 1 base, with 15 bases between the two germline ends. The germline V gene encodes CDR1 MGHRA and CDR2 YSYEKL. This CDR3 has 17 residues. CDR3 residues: CASSQEGWVGHNYGYTF. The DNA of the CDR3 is TGCGCCAGCAGCCAAGAAGGATGGGTGGGCCATAACTATGGCTACACCTTC.

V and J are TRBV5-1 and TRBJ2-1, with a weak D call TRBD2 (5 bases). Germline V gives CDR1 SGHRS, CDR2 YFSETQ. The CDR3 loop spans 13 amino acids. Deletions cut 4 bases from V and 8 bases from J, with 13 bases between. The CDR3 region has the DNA TGCGCCAGCAGCCGGAGGCGTGAGGATGAGCAGTTCTTC. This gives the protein CASSRRREDEQFF.

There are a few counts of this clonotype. The CDR3 region has the DNA TGTGCCATCAGGGATGACCTGTCGAGCTCCTACGAGCAGTACTTC. As protein: CAIRDDLSSSYEQYF. The chain couples TRBV10-3 to TRBJ2-7, with D uncertain. The CDR3 runs to 15 residues. The germline gives CDR1 ENHRY, CDR2 SYGVKD. Trimming stripped 6 bases from V and 0 bases from J, with 15 bases between.

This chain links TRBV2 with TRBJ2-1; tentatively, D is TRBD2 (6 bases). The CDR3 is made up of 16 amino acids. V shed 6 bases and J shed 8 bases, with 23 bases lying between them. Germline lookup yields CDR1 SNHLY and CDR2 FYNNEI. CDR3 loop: CASSARDFSWEHEQFF. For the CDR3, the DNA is TGTGCCAGCAGCGCCAGGGACTTTTCGTGGGAACATGAGCAGTTCTTC.

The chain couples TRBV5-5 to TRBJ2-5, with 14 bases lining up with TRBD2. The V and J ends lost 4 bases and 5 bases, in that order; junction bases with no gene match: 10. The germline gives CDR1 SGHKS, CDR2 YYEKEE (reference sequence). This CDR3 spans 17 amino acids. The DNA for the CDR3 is TGTGCCAGCAGCCCGGGACTAGCGGGAGTTTCTCGGGAGACCCAGTACTTC. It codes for CASSPGLAGVSRETQYF.